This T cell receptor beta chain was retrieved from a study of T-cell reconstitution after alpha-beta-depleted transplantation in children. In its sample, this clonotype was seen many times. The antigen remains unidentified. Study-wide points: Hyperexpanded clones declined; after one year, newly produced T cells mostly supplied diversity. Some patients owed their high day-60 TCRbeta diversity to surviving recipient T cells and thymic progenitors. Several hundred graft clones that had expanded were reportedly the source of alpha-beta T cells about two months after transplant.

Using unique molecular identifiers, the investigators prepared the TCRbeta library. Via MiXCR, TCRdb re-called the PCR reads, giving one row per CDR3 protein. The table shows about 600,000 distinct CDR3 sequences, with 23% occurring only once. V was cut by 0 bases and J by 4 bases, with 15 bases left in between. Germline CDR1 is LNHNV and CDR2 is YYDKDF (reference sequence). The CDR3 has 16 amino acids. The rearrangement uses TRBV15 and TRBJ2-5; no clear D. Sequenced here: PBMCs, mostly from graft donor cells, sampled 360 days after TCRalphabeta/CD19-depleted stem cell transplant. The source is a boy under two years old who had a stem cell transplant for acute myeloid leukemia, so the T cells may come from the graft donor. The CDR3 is CATSRDPWVAAETQYF. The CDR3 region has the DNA TGTGCCACCAGCAGAGATCCGTGGGTTGCCGCAGAGACCCAGTACTTC.